This TCR beta chain is drawn from a study of T cells in women clearing cervical HPV infection. Study-level points and caveats: Richness differences could reflect unmeasured T-cell content per sample. CIN3+ cases had significantly higher TCR richness than controls; evenness did not differ.

All participants had a single incident cervical HPV16 infection, and prevalent HPV16 infections were excluded. Cervical HPV DNA detected by MY09/MY11 PCR, typed by dot-blot. Using immunoSEQ multiplex PCR, the repertoire was profiled, and TCRdb retains in-frame clones only, with some absent. Here the sample table reports fewer than 20,000 clones. The CDR3 runs 14 residues. Germline values: CDR1 ENHRY, CDR2 SYGVKD. V was pared by 6 bases and J by 7 bases, with 4 bases of the junction left unmatched. According to its frequency, this clone is medium-sized. Antigen specificity is unknown. The read comes to an end 3 residues before the CDR3 does, leaving the germline J gene to fill in the end.

The receptor was isolated from a woman between 18 and 69 years old with a cervical HPV16 infection that either progressed to CIN3+ or cleared (not recorded which). This chain links TRBV10-3 with TRBJ1-6; TRBD1 matches at 9 bases. Sequenced sample: blood buffy coat. This chain's CDR3 is CAIRTGTGNSPLHF. CDR3 DNA, as far as it was read: TGTGCCATCAGAACCGGGACAGGGAATTCACCC.